The rows below give T cell receptor beta chains drawn from one sample of a study of OX40 agonist ivuxolimab in advanced cancers. TCRdb keeps only in-frame clones here, not all; method: immunoSEQ multiplex PCR. The sample lists 66,000 or so clones, 85% seen once, with approximately 4% in the top ten. The sequencing here drew on CD4+ or CD8+ T cells sorted from blood, taken in a trial of the OX40 agonist ivuxolimab. The source is an adult with an advanced solid tumor such as melanoma, head and neck, liver or kidney cancer. Both conserved end residues are part of each CDR3. A D gene is named only where the DNA matches it firmly. The size of a clone is reported for some rows only, either as once, few or many, or as a class for expanded clones.

d_gene	abundance	v_gene	j_gene	CDR3aa	CDR3nt
TRBD1	NA	TRBV7-9	TRBJ2-1	CASSLGQQGSVYNEQFF	TGTGCCAGCAGCTTAGGACAACAGGGGAGCGTCTACAATGAGCAGTTCTTC
TRBD2	NA	TRBV7-9	TRBJ2-1	CASSPRTSLLHNEQFF	TGTGCCAGCAGCCCCCGGACTAGCCTACTCCACAATGAGCAGTTCTTC
NA	NA	TRBV4-1	TRBJ1-6	CASRNSGTVLGSPLHF	TGCGCCAGCAGAAACTCCGGGACCGTACTTGGGTCACCCCTCCACTTT
TRBD1	once	TRBV2	TRBJ2-7	CASSWSLGQGAYEQYF	TGTGCCAGCAGTTGGTCCCTGGGACAGGGGGCCTACGAGCAGTACTTC
NA	NA	TRBV28	TRBJ2-7	CASLGGRGYEQYF	TGTGCCAGCCTAGGAGGAAGAGGCTACGAGCAGTACTTC
NA	NA	TRBV2	TRBJ1-5	CASSELRGQPQHF	TGTGCCAGCAGTGAACTAAGGGGACAGCCCCAGCATTTT
NA	few	TRBV28	TRBJ1-3	CASRHGGGYSGNTIYF	TGTGCCAGCAGACACGGGGGGGGTTACTCTGGAAACACCATATATTTT
NA	NA	TRBV29-1	TRBJ2-7	CSVSTAYEQYF	TGCAGCGTCAGCACAGCCTACGAGCAGTACTTC
TRBD2	NA	TRBV5-4	TRBJ2-3	CASSLVAGGLTDTQYF	TGTGCCAGCAGCTTGGTAGCGGGGGGGCTTACAGATACGCAGTATTTT
NA	NA	TRBV10-3	TRBJ2-1	CAISEPENEQFF	TGTGCCATCAGTGAGCCAGAAAATGAGCAGTTCTTC
TRBD1	NA	TRBV6-1	TRBJ2-3	CASSEWSGQASTDTQYF	TGTGCCAGCAGTGAATGGTCGGGACAGGCAAGCACAGATACGCAGTATTTT
NA	NA	TRBV15	TRBJ2-7	CATSREAPSYEQYF	TGTGCCACCAGCAGGGAGGCTCCCTCCTACGAGCAGTACTTC
TRBD2	NA	TRBV7-9	TRBJ2-2	CASSALAGNTGELFF	TGTGCCAGCAGCGCACTAGCGGGGAACACCGGGGAGCTGTTTTTT
NA	NA	TRBV19	TRBJ2-7	CATAQGYEQYF	TGTGCCACGGCACAGGGTTACGAGCAGTACTTC
NA	NA	TRBV19	TRBJ2-2	CASSYRTAGELFF	TGTGCCAGTAGTTATAGGACGGCCGGGGAGCTGTTTTTT
NA	NA	TRBV5-8	TRBJ1-1	CASSLDGRRDTEAFF	TGTGCCAGCAGCCTTGATGGAAGGAGGGACACTGAAGCTTTCTTT
TRBD1	NA	TRBV18	TRBJ2-7	CASSAGTGPSYEQYF	TGTGCCAGCTCAGCTGGGACAGGGCCCTCCTACGAGCAGTACTTC
NA	NA	TRBV5-8	TRBJ1-1	CASSLFAEAFF	TGTGCCAGCAGCTTATTCGCTGAAGCTTTCTTT
NA	NA	TRBV19	TRBJ2-1	CASSPYTSGGSYNEQFF	TGTGCCAGTAGCCCCTATACAAGCGGTGGATCCTACAATGAGCAGTTCTTC
TRBD1	NA	TRBV19	TRBJ1-5	CASSASGTGSRTQHF	TGTGCCAGTAGTGCGTCCGGGACAGGGAGCCGGACCCAGCATTTT
TRBD1	NA	TRBV5-8	TRBJ1-2	CASSTGTGFGYGYTF	TGTGCCAGCAGCACCGGGACAGGGTTCGGCTATGGCTACACCTTC
TRBD1	once	TRBV18	TRBJ2-7	CASSPSGTGSYEQYF	TGTGCCAGCTCACCTTCCGGGACAGGATCCTACGAGCAGTACTTC
NA	NA	TRBV2	TRBJ1-5	CASSVWGDAKAPQHF	TGTGCCAGCAGTGTCTGGGGGGACGCGAAGGCGCCCCAGCATTTT
NA	few	TRBV6-1	TRBJ2-6	CASSHSGANVLTF	TGTGCCAGCAGTCACTCTGGGGCCAACGTCCTGACTTTC
NA	NA	TRBV4-1	TRBJ1-1	CASSQVRKSEAFF	TGCGCCAGCAGCCAAGTTAGGAAGTCGGAAGCTTTCTTT
TRBD2	few	TRBV5-4	TRBJ2-1	CASSPSVGGAYNEQFF	TGTGCCAGCAGCCCTTCTGTCGGGGGGGCCTACAATGAGCAGTTCTTC
TRBD2	NA	TRBV7-8	TRBJ2-7	CASSRGLGDDEQYF	TGTGCCAGCAGCCGGGGACTAGGGGACGACGAGCAGTACTTC
NA	NA	TRBV27	TRBJ1-2	CASSSTGTYGYTF	TGTGCCAGCAGTTCAACCGGGACATATGGCTACACCTTC
TRBD1	NA	TRBV7-2	TRBJ1-5	CASSRGDRDDQPQHF	TGTGCCAGCAGCCGAGGGGACAGGGATGATCAGCCCCAGCATTTT
NA	NA	TRBV28	TRBJ2-5	CASSSGGAETQYF	TGTGCCAGCAGTTCGGGCGGAGCAGAGACCCAGTACTTC
NA	NA	TRBV6-1	TRBJ1-1	CASSAPGLQTTNTEAFF	TGTGCCAGCAGTGCTCCGGGACTACAGACTACAAACACTGAAGCTTTCTTT
TRBD2	once	TRBV30	TRBJ2-3	CAWTLGGIGTDTQYF	TGTGCCTGGACCCTCGGGGGGATCGGCACAGATACGCAGTATTTT
TRBD2	NA	TRBV5-1	TRBJ2-5	CASSLLPSGGQETQYF	TGCGCCAGCAGCTTGCTTCCTAGCGGGGGACAAGAGACCCAGTACTTC
TRBD1	NA	TRBV11-2	TRBJ2-7	CASSPGTGGPYEQYF	TGTGCCAGCAGCCCAGGGACAGGGGGCCCCTACGAGCAGTACTTC
TRBD2	NA	TRBV19	TRBJ2-2	CASSVRLAGETGELFF	TGTGCCAGTAGTGTCAGACTAGCGGGAGAGACCGGGGAGCTGTTTTTT
TRBD1	few	TRBV2	TRBJ1-2	CATGTGLISGGYTF	TGTGCCACCGGGACAGGGTTAATTAGTGGTGGCTACACCTTC
TRBD1	NA	TRBV5-4	TRBJ1-2	CASSHRGGGYTF	TGTGCCAGCAGCCACAGGGGCGGTGGCTACACCTTC
NA	NA	TRBV19	TRBJ2-2	CATLGAENTGELFF	TGTGCCACCCTAGGGGCAGAAAACACCGGGGAGCTGTTTTTT
TRBD2	NA	TRBV5-4	TRBJ2-3	CASSQGLAGVADTQYF	TGTGCCAGCAGCCAGGGACTAGCGGGAGTCGCAGATACGCAGTATTTT
TRBD1	NA	TRBV18	TRBJ1-1	CASSKGQGSEAFF	TGTGCCAGCTCCAAGGGACAGGGGTCTGAAGCTTTCTTT
NA	NA	TRBV5-1	TRBJ1-3	CASSLGAGSSGNTIYF	TGCGCCAGCAGCTTGGGTGCAGGAAGCTCTGGAAACACCATATATTTT
NA	NA	TRBV6-1	TRBJ2-2	CASSGYVGWDTGELFF	TGTGCCAGCAGTGGGTACGTGGGATGGGACACCGGGGAGCTGTTTTTT
NA	NA	TRBV9	TRBJ2-3	CASSPRQGEGADTQYF	TGTGCCAGCAGCCCTCGTCAGGGTGAGGGGGCAGATACGCAGTATTTT
NA	NA	TRBV5-1	TRBJ2-7	CASSLSKVDKQYF	TGCGCCAGCAGCCTCTCGAAAGTTGACAAGCAGTACTTC
NA	NA	TRBV10-3	TRBJ1-1	CAISESNGYRTEAFF	TGTGCCATCAGTGAGTCGAATGGGTATAGGACTGAAGCTTTCTTT
NA	NA	TRBV19	TRBJ1-5	CASSIPRGEQGGNQPQHF	TGTGCCAGTAGTATACCTCGGGGGGAACAGGGCGGCAATCAGCCCCAGCATTTT
TRBD1	NA	TRBV18	TRBJ2-1	CASSLQGSSYNEQFF	TGTGCCAGCTCATTACAGGGGAGCTCCTACAATGAGCAGTTCTTC
NA	NA	TRBV19	TRBJ2-1	CASSMWTGAGTYNEQFF	TGTGCCAGTAGTATGTGGACGGGAGCGGGTACCTACAATGAGCAGTTCTTC
TRBD1	NA	TRBV18	TRBJ1-1	CASSRDRGTEAFF	TGTGCCAGCTCCCGGGACAGGGGCACTGAAGCTTTCTTT
NA	NA	TRBV29-1	TRBJ1-2	CSVEVLQVADRYGYTF	TGCAGCGTTGAAGTGCTACAAGTCGCGGACCGCTATGGCTACACCTTC